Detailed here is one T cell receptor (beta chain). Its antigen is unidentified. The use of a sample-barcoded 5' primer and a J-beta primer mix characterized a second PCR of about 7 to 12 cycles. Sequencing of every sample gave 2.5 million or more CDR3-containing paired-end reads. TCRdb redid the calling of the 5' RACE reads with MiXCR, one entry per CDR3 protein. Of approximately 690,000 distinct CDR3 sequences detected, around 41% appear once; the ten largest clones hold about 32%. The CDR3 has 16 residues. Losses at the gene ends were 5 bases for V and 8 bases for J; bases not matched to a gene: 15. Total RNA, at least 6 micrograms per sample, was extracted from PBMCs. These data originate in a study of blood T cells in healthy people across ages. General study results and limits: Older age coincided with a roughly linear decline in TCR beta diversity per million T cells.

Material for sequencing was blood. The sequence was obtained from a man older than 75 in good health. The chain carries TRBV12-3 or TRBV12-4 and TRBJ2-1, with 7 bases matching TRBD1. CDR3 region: CASSLTGAGPLDEQFF. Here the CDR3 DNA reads TGTGCCAGCAGTCTAACAGGGGCAGGGCCCCTGGATGAGCAGTTCTTC.